A few counts support the clone carrying this TCR beta chain. Its antigen is still unknown. Primers for the PCR totalled 60 Vbeta and 13 Jbeta. This table comes from immunoSEQ multiplex PCR, and its TCRdb copy is limited to in-frame clones, with some not included. The sample lists roughly 120,000 clones; just under 75% were seen once. The record originates from a study of cytomegalovirus exposure and HLA in healthy donors. For the study at large: In an earlier analysis, around 120 million unique TCR beta sequences were found from about 179 million T cells. The study's findings and limits: Immune exposure data for these donors was limited to CMV serostatus.

Germline V lookup: CDR1 SQVTM, CDR2 ANQGSEA. The CDR3 has 13 residues. V and J are TRBV29-1 and TRBJ2-5; the match to TRBD2 covers 7 bases. The DNA end is more similar to TRBJ2-7, so the J call may be wrong. This TCR derives from a man between 60 and 75 years old in good health and CMV-seropositive. Sample: PBMCs. The CDR3 DNA is TGCAGCGTAGCGGGACTAAAAACCTACGAGCAGTACTTC. Amino acid sequence: CSVAGLKTYEQYF.